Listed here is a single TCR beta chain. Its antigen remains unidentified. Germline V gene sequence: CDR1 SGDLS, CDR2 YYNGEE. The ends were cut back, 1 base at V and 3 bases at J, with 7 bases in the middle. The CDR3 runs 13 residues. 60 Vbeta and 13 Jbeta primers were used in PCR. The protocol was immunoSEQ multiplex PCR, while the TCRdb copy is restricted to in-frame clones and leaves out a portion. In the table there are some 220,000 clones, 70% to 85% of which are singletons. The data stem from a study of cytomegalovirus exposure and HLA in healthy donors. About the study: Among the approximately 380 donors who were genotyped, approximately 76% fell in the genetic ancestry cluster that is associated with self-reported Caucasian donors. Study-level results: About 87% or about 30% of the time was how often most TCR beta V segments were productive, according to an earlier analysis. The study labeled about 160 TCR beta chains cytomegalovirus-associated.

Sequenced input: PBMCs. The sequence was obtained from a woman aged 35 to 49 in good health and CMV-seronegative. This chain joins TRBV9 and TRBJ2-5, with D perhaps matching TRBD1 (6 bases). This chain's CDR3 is CASSVRTEETQYF. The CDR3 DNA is TGTGCCAGCAGCGTACGGACAGAAGAGACCCAGTACTTC.